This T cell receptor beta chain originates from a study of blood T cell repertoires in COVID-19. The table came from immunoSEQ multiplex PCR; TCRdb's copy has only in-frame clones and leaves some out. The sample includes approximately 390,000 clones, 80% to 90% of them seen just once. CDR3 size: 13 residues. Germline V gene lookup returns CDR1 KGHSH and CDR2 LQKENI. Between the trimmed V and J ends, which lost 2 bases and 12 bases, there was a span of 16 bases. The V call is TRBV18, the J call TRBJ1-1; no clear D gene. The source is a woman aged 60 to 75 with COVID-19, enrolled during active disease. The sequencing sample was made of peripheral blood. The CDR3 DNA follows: TGTGCCAGCTCACCAGCGGTAACACCTCCCCCTTTCTTT. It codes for CASSPAVTPPPFF.